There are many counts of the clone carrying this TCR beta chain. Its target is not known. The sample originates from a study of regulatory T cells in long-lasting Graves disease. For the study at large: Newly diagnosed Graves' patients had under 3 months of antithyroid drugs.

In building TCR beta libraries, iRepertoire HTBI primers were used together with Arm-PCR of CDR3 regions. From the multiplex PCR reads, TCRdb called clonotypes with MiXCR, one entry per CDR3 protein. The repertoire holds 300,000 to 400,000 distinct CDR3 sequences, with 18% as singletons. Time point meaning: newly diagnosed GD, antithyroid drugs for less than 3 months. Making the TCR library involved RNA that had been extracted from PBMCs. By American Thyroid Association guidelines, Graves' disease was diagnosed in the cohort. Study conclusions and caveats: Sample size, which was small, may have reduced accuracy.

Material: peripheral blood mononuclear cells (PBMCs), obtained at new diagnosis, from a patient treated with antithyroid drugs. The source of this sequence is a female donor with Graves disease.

CDR3 sequence (DNA): TGCAGTGCGGGGGGGGGACTAGCGGAACACGAGCAGTACTTC. Translated, it gives CSAGGGLAEHEQYF. This sequence joins TRBV20-1 and TRBJ2-7; TRBD2 aligns across 11 bases. The V gene's germline CDR1 is DFQATT and CDR2 SNEGSKA (reference sequence). CDR3 length: 14 residues. J was trimmed by 5 bases and V by 6 bases; bases with no gene match: 9.